The following is a T cell receptor beta chain sequence with its context. In TCRdb, the RT-PCR reads were re-called with MiXCR into one record per CDR3 protein. The sample lists 110,000 or so distinct CDR3 sequences, around 35% occurring once. This entry comes from a study of patients and donors after allogeneic stem cell transplantation. Trimming took off 6 bases at V and 9 bases at J, with 11 bases between the two ends. The CDR3 loop spans 11 amino acids. Sample: blood, either unsorted or a sorted T cell fraction (not recorded which). The source of this sequence is a human donor who was either an allogeneic HSCT recipient or a stem cell or donor lymphocyte infusion donor (not recorded which). It is not recorded whose cells these are; they may come from a transplant donor. J is TRBJ2-5 and V is TRBV12-3 or TRBV12-4; a possible D gene is TRBD2 (5 bases). As DNA, the CDR3 is TGTGCCAGCAGCCGTGGGAGTCCCCAGTACTTC. Its protein is CASSRGSPQYF.